Each of the 25 T cell receptor beta chains below was sequenced from the same sample in a study of CD8+CD57+ T cells in acquired aplastic anemia. TCR beta VDJ and CDR3 were profiled, and genomic DNA was the template. MiXCR, run by TCRdb on the reads, gives a single entry per CDR3 protein. Seen here are roughly 300,000 distinct CDR3 sequences, approximately 55% observed once, and the top ten hold approximately 8.2%. Sequenced material: sorted CD4+, CD8+, or CD8+CD57+ T cells (not recorded which) from PBMCs. These receptors originate from a human donor with severe aplastic anemia or a healthy control (not recorded which).

Remarks on this clonotype: Sequence at one end of the junction differs from germline and may be a read error. The chain links TRBV15 to TRBJ1-4, with D possibly being TRBD1 (5 bases). CDR1 is LNHNV and CDR2 is YYDKDF in the germline V gene (reference sequence). CDR3 size: 14 residues. The CDR3 is CATSRAGINGKLFF. The CDR3, as DNA: TGTGCCACCAGCAGAGCAGGGATAAATGGAAAACTGTTTTTT.

The table lists this clonotype with a few counts. The conserved closing phenylalanine or tryptophan is absent in this CDR3, likely reflecting a read error. J is TRBJ2-1 and V is TRBV6-5, with 9 nucleotides matching TRBD1. The J segment lost 4 bases and the V segment lost 4 bases, leaving 8 bases of the junction unmatched. The CDR3 is 16 residues long. Germline V gives CDR1 MNHEY, CDR2 SVGAGI. The CDR3 DNA is TGTGCCAGCAGTTTACAGGGGGCGCCGGGTTACAATGAGCAGTTCTCC. The encoded protein is CASSLQGAPGYNEQFS.

This clonotype was detected many times. This chain uses TRBV30 with TRBJ1-1; D not resolved. Trimming removed 4 bases at V and 1 base at J, with 7 bases between. CDR1 is GTSNPN, CDR2 SVGIG, per germline (reference sequence). CDR3 length equals 12 residues. The CDR3 coding sequence is TGTGCCTGGAATGGGCCGAACACTGAAGCTTTCTTT. Protein product: CAWNGPNTEAFF.

This chain links TRBV29-1 with TRBJ2-1; tentative D call: TRBD2 (6 bases). The CDR3 is 15 amino acids. Germline loops: CDR1 SQVTM, CDR2 ANQGSEA. With 6 bases removed from V and 5 bases from J, the gap between germline ends came to 20 bases. The CDR3 sequence: CSVGRGSGGHNEQFF. CDR3 sequence (DNA): TGCAGCGTCGGCCGCGGTAGCGGAGGGCACAATGAGCAGTTCTTC.

The chain is built from TRBV2 and TRBJ1-6; D is uncertain. The CDR3 has 14 amino acids. Trimming cost V 8 bases and J 8 bases, with 16 bases left between them. Germline CDR1 SNHLY, CDR2 FYNNEI. In nucleotides, the CDR3 is TGTGCCAGCTGCGCGGGTGAAGGGTATTCACCCCTCCACTTT. Its translation: CASCAGEGYSPLHF.

V gene TRBV2 combines with J gene TRBJ2-5, with D maybe TRBD1 (7 bases). This CDR3 has 15 residues. Germline CDR1 SNHLY, CDR2 FYNNEI. Trimming cost V 5 bases and J 5 bases, with 18 bases left between them. DNA of the CDR3: TGTGCCAGCAGTAGACAGGGTAGGGACTTCGAGACCCAGTACTTC. Protein: CASSRQGRDFETQYF. Together with reference TRBV2 and TRBJ2-5, the CDR3 gives the full variable domain: EPEVTQTPSHQVTQMGQEVILRCVPISNHLYFYWYRQILGQKVEFLVSFYNNEISEKSEIFDDQFSVERPDGSNFTLKIRSTKLEDSAMYFCASSRQGRDFETQYFGPGTRLLVL.

This clonotype was seen many times. The rearrangement uses TRBV19 and TRBJ2-7, with 7 bases identical to TRBD1. CDR3 length equals 12 residues. With V trimmed by 9 bases and J by 4 bases, 6 bases remained unmatched. Germline V gene data show CDR1 as LNHDA and CDR2 as SQIVND (reference sequence). CDR3 residues: CASRGQKYEQYF. The DNA for the CDR3 is TGTGCCAGCCGGGGACAGAAATACGAGCAGTACTTC.

This clonotype was counted only a few times. Since a much larger clone is just one base distant, this may be a read error. The CDR3 does not end in the conserved phenylalanine or tryptophan, so this is likely a read error. The chain's CDR3 is CASSLGASGGDTDTQYL. The CDR3, as DNA: TGTGCCAGCAGCTTGGGTGCTAGCGGGGGGGACACAGATACGCAGTATCTT. The chain has TRBV5-5 and TRBJ2-3, with TRBD2 matching over 12 bases. In germline, CDR1 is SGHKS, CDR2 YYEKEE (reference sequence). J was trimmed by 2 bases and V by 0 bases; bases with no gene match: 4. CDR3 length: 17 residues.

V usage is TRBV29-1 and J usage is TRBJ2-2, with D hard to call. Germline-derived CDR1 and CDR2 are SQVTM and ANQGSEA. V lost 7 bases and J lost 6, with 12 bases in between. The CDR3 length is 12 residues. In nucleotides, the CDR3 is TGCAGCGGGACGTGGGTGGCCGGGGAGCTGTTTTTT. Translation gives CSGTWVAGELFF.

Many counts were recorded for this clonotype. The chain couples TRBV10-3 to TRBJ1-6; D is perhaps TRBD1 (6 bases). The CDR3 sequence is 14 residues long. Germline V lookup: CDR1 ENHRY, CDR2 SYGVKD. Trimming left V 5 bases short and J 9 bases short, with 14 bases between. The CDR3 DNA sequence: TGTGCCATCAGTCAGGGGTTGGTGAGTTCACCCCTCCACTTT. It codes for CAISQGLVSSPLHF.

At least ten counts were recorded for this clonotype. The CDR3 here is CSAGVTGNLGYTF. The CDR3 nucleotides read TGCAGTGCGGGAGTTACAGGGAACTTGGGCTACACCTTC. This rearrangement joins TRBV20-1 to TRBJ1-2; D perhaps matches TRBD1 (6 bases). From germline, CDR1 is DFQATT and CDR2 SNEGSKA (reference sequence). Trimming pared 6 bases from V and 8 bases from J, leaving 19 bases between. The CDR3 runs to 13 residues.

This clonotype was observed many times. The CDR3 DNA follows: TGTGCCAGCACCGGACACAGGGGGGCCGAATCTTTTAACTATGGCTACACCTTC. It is translated as CASTGHRGAESFNYGYTF. This chain uses TRBV6-6 with TRBJ1-2; TRBD1 matches at 8 bases. Losses at the gene ends were 7 bases for V and 1 base for J; bases not matched to a gene: 17. Germline CDR1 reads MNHNY; CDR2 reads SVGAGI (reference sequence). This CDR3 has 18 amino acids.

The chain is built from TRBV7-8 and TRBJ2-1, with 7 bases that match TRBD1. The germline V gene encodes CDR1 SGHVS and CDR2 FQNEAQ. This CDR3 region has 13 residues. The V segment lost 1 base and the J segment 12 bases; nucleotides outside the gene matches: 6. The CDR3 region has the DNA TGTGCCAGCAGCTTAGGTGGGGCAGGGGGGCAGTTCTTC. It specifies CASSLGGAGGQFF.

This clonotype was counted at least ten times. The gene calls are TRBV20-1 and TRBJ1-1; no reliable D call. There are 11 residues in the CDR3. Per the germline V gene, CDR1 is DFQATT and CDR2 is SNEGSKA (reference sequence). V dropped 6 bases and J dropped 4 bases, with 9 bases sitting between them. The CDR3 here is CSANKATEAFF. CDR3 bases: TGCAGTGCGAATAAGGCCACTGAAGCTTTCTTT.

This clonotype was counted at least ten times. The chain uses TRBV6-5 and TRBJ2-5; D is undetermined. This CDR3 comprises 13 residues. Germline CDR1 and CDR2: MNHEY and SVGAGI. V gave up 4 bases and J gave up 2 bases, with 8 bases separating them. CDR3 sequence reads: CASSWASQETQYF. The CDR3 bases are TGTGCCAGCAGTTGGGCTTCACAAGAGACCCAGTACTTC.

Many counts were recorded for this clonotype. The J gene is TRBJ2-3, the V gene TRBV11-2; no clear D gene. Germline V gene sequence: CDR1 SGHAT, CDR2 FQNNGV. V dropped 5 bases and J dropped 5 bases, with 8 bases sitting between them. This CDR3 is 12 amino acids long. CDR3 DNA sequence: TGTGCCAGCAGCCCGCTGTTAGATACGCAGTATTTT. Its protein is CASSPLLDTQYF.

V gene TRBV7-8 combines with J gene TRBJ2-3; TRBD1 might be the D (6 bases). Germline V gene lookup returns CDR1 SGHVS and CDR2 FQNEAQ. The CDR3 is 17 residues long. V was clipped by 2 bases and J by 9 bases, with 24 bases between them. CDR3 sequence reads: CASSLRGTAIAVGTQYF. As DNA, the CDR3 is TGTGCCAGCAGCTTAAGGGGGACCGCTATAGCAGTTGGAACGCAGTATTTT.

The chain carries TRBV25-1 and TRBJ2-5; the D is unclear. CDR3 length equals 11 residues. Germline CDR1 MGHDK, CDR2 SYGVNS. The ends were cut back, 4 bases at V and 2 bases at J, with 2 bases in the middle. The CDR3 DNA reads TGTGCCAGCAGTGGGCAAGAGACCCAGTACTTC. Its protein product is CASSGQETQYF.

Comments on this clonotype: Its ends do not fully match the called genes, so a read error is possible. The V gene is TRBV7-9, the J gene TRBJ1-2, with D tentatively TRBD1 (6 bases). Per the germline V gene, CDR1 is SEHNR and CDR2 is FQNEAQ (reference sequence). The CDR3 sequence is 12 residues long. CDR3 amino acids: CASSLARGTIFF. In DNA, the CDR3 is TGTGCCAGCAGCTTAGCGAGGGGGACGATCTTCTTC.

This clonotype was seen more than once but under ten times. The rearrangement links TRBV6-4 to TRBJ1-5; unclear D gene. Per the germline V gene, CDR1 is MRHNA and CDR2 is SNTAGT. Between the trimmed V and J ends, which lost 4 bases and 1 base, there was a span of 5 bases. The CDR3 totals 13 residues. CDR3 loop: CASSVMSNQPQHF. The CDR3 DNA sequence: TGTGCCAGCAGTGTCATGAGCAATCAGCCCCAGCATTTT.

This clonotype has at least ten counts. CDR3 region: CASSQVGPTRGPGETQYF. In nucleotides, the CDR3 is TGTGCCAGCAGTCAGGTGGGCCCGACTCGGGGGCCGGGAGAGACCCAGTACTTC. The V and J genes are TRBV6-1 and TRBJ2-5, with D perhaps matching TRBD1 or TRBD2 (6 bases each). Germline CDR1 and CDR2: MNHNS and SASEGT. Trimming cost V 5 bases and J 4 bases, with 26 bases left between them. The CDR3 is 18 amino acids.

The chain couples TRBV25-1 to TRBJ2-7; D might be TRBD1 (5 bases). From germline, CDR1 is MGHDK and CDR2 SYGVNS. Trimming removed 2 bases at V and 2 bases at J, with 7 bases between. The CDR3 is made up of 13 amino acids. DNA for the CDR3: TGTGCCAGCAGTGAAAGGGGTACCTACGAGCAGTACTTC. Translated: CASSERGTYEQYF.

The rearrangement uses TRBV9 and TRBJ2-2, with TRBD2 matching over 7 bases. The CDR3 runs to 12 residues. J lost 7 bases, V lost 5 bases, and 2 bases had no gene match. Germline CDR1 is SGDLS and CDR2 is YYNGEE. The CDR3, as DNA: TGTGCCAGCAGTGGGGGGGACGGGGAGCTGTTTTTT. Translation gives CASSGGDGELFF.

V usage is TRBV24-1 and J usage is TRBJ2-3, with TRBD1 matching over 9 bases. The CDR3 contains 15 residues. Germline V CDR1 and CDR2: KGHDR, SFDVKD. V was pared by 3 bases and J by 4 bases, with 4 bases of the junction left unmatched. The CDR3 region is CATSDPGQGPDTQYF. CDR3 DNA: TGTGCCACCAGTGATCCCGGACAGGGGCCAGATACGCAGTATTTT.

The rearrangement joins TRBV10-3 to TRBJ1-1; D not certain. CDR3 size: 13 residues. V was trimmed by 10 bases and J by 7 bases, leaving 19 bases between them. Germline CDR1 ENHRY, CDR2 SYGVKD. The CDR3 region has the DNA TGTGCCACGAGGAGTGTCAAAAACTATGAAGCTTTCTTT. This encodes CATRSVKNYEAFF.